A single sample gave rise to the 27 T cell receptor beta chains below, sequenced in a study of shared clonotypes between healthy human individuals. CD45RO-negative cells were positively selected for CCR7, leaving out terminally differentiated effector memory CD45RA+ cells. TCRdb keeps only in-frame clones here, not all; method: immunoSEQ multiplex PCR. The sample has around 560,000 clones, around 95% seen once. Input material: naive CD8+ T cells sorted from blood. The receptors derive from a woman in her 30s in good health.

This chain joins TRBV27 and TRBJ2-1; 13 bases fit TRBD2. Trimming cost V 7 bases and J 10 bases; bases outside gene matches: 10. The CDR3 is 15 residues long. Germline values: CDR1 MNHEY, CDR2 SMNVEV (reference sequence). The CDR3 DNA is TGTGCCAGCACTATACTAGCGGGAGGGCCCAGGGAGCAGTTCTTC. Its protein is CASTILAGGPREQFF.

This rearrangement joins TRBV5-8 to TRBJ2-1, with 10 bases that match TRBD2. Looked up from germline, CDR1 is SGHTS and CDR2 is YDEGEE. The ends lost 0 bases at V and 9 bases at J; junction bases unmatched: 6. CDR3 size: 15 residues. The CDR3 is CASSLALAGLLEQFF. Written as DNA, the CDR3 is TGTGCCAGCAGCTTGGCACTAGCGGGGCTCCTTGAGCAGTTCTTC.

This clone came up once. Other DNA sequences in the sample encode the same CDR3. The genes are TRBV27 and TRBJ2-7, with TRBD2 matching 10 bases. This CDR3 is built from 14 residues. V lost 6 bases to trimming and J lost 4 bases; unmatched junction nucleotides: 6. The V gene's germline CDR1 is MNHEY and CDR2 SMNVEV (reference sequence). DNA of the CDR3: TGTGCCAGCAGCTCCGGGACTAGCGTATACGAGCAGTACTTC. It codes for CASSSGTSVYEQYF.

Written as DNA, the CDR3 is TGTGCCAGCAGCCTTGGACAGGGGGTAGCTTTCTTT. Protein: CASSLGQGVAFF. The chain carries TRBV5-6 and TRBJ1-1; 10 nucleotides align to TRBD1. The CDR3 covers 12 residues. Trimming took 4 bases from V and 10 from J; bases not matched to a gene: 4. Germline assignment: CDR1 SGHDT and CDR2 YYEEEE.

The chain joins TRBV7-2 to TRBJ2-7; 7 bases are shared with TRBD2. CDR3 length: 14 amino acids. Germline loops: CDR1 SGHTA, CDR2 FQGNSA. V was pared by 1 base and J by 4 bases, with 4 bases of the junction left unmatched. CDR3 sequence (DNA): TGTGCCAGCAGCTTAGGGCTAGCGGTGTACGAGCAGTACTTC. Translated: CASSLGLAVYEQYF.

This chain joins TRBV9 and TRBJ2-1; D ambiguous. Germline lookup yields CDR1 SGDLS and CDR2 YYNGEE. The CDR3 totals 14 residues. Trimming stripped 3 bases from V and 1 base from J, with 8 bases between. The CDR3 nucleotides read TGTGCCAGCAGCGGTAGGCGGTCCTACAATGAGCAGTTCTTC. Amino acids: CASSGRRSYNEQFF.

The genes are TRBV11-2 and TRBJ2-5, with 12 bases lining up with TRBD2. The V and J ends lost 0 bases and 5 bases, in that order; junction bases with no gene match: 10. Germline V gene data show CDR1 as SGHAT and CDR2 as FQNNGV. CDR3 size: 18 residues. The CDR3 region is CASSLDRLAGVSGETQYF. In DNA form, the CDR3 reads TGTGCCAGCAGCTTAGATAGACTAGCGGGAGTCTCGGGGGAGACCCAGTACTTC.

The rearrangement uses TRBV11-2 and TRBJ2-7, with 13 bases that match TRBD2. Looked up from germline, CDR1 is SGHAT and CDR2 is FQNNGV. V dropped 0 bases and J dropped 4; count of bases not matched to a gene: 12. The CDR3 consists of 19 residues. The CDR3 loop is CASSLESSLLAGGPYEQYF. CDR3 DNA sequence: TGTGCCAGCAGCTTAGAAAGCTCCCTACTAGCGGGAGGGCCATACGAGCAGTACTTC.

DNA for the CDR3: TGTGCCAGTATATCAGGAAACACCATATATTTT. Translated: CASISGNTIYF. The rearrangement uses TRBV19 and TRBJ1-3; D gene ambiguous. The CDR3 sequence is 11 residues long. Germline lookup yields CDR1 LNHDA and CDR2 SQIVND (reference sequence). Trimming took off 7 bases at V and 4 bases at J, with 5 bases between the two ends.

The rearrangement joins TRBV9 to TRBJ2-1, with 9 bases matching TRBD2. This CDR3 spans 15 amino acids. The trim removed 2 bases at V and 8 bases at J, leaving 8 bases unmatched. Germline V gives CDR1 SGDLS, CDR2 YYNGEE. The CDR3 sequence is CASSVIAGASDEQFF. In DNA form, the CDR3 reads TGTGCCAGCAGCGTTATAGCGGGAGCGAGCGATGAGCAGTTCTTC.

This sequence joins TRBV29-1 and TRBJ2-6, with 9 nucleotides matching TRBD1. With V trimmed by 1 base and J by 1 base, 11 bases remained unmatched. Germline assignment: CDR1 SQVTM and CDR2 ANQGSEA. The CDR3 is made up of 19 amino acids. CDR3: CSVEGPDRGDWSGANVLTF. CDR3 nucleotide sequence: TGCAGCGTTGAAGGGCCAGACAGGGGGGACTGGTCTGGGGCCAACGTCCTGACTTTC.

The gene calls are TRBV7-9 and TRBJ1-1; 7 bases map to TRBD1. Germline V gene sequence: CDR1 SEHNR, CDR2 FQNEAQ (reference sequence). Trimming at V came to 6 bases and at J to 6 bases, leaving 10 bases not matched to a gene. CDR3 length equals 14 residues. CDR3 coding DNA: TGTGCCAGCAGAAAAACAGGGGAAAGGGCTGAAGCTTTCTTT. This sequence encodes CASRKTGERAEAFF.

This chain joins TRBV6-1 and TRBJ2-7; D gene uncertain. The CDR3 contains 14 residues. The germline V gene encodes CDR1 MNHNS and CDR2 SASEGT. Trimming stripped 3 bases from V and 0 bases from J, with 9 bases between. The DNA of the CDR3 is TGTGCCAGCAGTGATACCCTGAGCTCCTACGAGCAGTACTTC. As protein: CASSDTLSSYEQYF.

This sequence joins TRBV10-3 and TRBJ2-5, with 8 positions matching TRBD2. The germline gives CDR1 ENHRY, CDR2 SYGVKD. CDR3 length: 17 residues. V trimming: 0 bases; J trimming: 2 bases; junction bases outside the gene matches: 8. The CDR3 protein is CAISESRPSGWQETQYF. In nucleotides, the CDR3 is TGTGCCATCAGTGAGTCACGGCCTAGCGGGTGGCAAGAGACCCAGTACTTC.

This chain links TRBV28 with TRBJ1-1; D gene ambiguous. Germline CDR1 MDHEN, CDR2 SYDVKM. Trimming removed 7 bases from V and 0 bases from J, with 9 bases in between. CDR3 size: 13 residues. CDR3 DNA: TGTGCCAGCACCCTTGGAATGAACACTGAAGCTTTCTTT. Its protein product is CASTLGMNTEAFF.

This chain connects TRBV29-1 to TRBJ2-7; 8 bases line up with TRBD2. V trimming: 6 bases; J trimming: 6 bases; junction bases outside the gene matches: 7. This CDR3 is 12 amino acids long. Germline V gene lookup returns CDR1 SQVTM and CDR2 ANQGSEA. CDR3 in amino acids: CSVGREGPEQYF. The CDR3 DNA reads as TGCAGCGTAGGACGGGAGGGCCCCGAGCAGTACTTC.

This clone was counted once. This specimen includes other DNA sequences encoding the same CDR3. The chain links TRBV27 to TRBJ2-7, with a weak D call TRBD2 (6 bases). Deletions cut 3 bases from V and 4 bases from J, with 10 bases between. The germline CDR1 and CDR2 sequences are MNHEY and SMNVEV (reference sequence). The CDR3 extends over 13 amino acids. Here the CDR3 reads CASSFGRRYEQYF. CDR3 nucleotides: TGTGCCAGCAGTTTCGGGAGACGGTACGAGCAGTACTTC.

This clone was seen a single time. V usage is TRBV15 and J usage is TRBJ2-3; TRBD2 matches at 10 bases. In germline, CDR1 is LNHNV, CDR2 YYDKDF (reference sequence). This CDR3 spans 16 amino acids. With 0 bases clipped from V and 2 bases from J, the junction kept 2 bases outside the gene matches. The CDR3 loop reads CATSREAGGDTDTQYF. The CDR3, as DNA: TGTGCCACCAGCAGAGAAGCGGGAGGGGACACAGATACGCAGTATTTT.

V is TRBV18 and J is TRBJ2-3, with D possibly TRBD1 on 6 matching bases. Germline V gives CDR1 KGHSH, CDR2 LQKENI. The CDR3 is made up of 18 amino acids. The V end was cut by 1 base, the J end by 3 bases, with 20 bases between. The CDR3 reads CASSPLTQGFELTDTQYF. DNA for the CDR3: TGTGCCAGCTCACCACTTACACAGGGTTTTGAGTTGACAGATACGCAGTATTTT.

The DNA of the CDR3 is TGTGCCAGTAGTTGGGGGACAGGGGGCGGAGAGACCCAGTACTTC. Protein: CASSWGTGGGETQYF. This sequence joins TRBV19 and TRBJ2-5; 12 bases fit TRBD1. V dropped 5 bases and J dropped 4; count of bases not matched to a gene: 5. Germline CDR1 and CDR2: LNHDA and SQIVND (reference sequence). This CDR3 is 15 amino acids long.

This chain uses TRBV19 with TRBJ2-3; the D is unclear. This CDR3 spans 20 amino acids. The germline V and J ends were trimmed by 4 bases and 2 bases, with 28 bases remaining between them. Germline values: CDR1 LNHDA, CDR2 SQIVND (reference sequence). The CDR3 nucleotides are TGTGCCAGTAGTAGCCCCCTCCCTGGGAAACCCCTAACTTTCACAGATACGCAGTATTTT. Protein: CASSSPLPGKPLTFTDTQYF.

For the CDR3, the DNA is TGCGCCAGCAGCCAAGCGCCGGTGGTTGGCTACGAGCAGTACTTC. This sequence encodes CASSQAPVVGYEQYF. The chain combines TRBV4-1 with TRBJ2-7; D not resolved. The ends were cut back, 1 base at V and 3 bases at J, with 13 bases in the middle. Germline CDR1 reads MGHRA; CDR2 reads YSYEKL. The length of the CDR3 is 15 residues.

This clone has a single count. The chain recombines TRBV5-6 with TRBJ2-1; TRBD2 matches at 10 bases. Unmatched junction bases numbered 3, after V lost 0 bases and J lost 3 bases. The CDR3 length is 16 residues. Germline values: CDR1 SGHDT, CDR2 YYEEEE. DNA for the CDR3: TGTGCCAGCAGCTTGGCGACTAGCGGGTACTACAATGAGCAGTTCTTC. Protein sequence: CASSLATSGYYNEQFF.

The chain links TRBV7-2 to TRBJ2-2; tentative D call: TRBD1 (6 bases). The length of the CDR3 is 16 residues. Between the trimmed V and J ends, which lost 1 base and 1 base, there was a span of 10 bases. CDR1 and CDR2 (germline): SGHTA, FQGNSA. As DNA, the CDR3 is TGTGCCAGCAGCTTAGGGTTGGACAGGAACACCGGGGAGCTGTTTTTT. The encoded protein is CASSLGLDRNTGELFF.

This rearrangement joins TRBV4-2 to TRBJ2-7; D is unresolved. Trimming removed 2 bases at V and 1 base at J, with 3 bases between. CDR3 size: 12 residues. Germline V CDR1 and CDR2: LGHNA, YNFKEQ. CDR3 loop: CASSQNSYEQYF. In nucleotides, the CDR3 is TGTGCCAGCAGCCAAAATTCCTACGAGCAGTACTTC.

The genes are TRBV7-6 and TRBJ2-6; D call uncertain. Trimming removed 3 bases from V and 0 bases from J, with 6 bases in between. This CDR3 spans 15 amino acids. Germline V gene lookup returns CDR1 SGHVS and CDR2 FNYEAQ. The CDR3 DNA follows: TGTGCCAGCAGCTTTGACGGCTCTGGGGCCAACGTCCTGACTTTC. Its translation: CASSFDGSGANVLTF.

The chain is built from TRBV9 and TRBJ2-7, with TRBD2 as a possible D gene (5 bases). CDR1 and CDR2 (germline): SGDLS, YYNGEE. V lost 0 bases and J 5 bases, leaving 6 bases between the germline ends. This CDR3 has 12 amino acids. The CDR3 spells CASSVGGHEQYF. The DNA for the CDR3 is TGTGCCAGCAGCGTAGGAGGGCACGAGCAGTACTTC.